The 26 T cell receptor beta chains reported below all come from one sample, sequenced in a study of shared clonotypes between healthy human individuals. Some clones are missing from TCRdb's copy, which holds only in-frame ones; the method was immunoSEQ multiplex PCR. The repertoire holds approximately 2,000,000 clones, just under 95% seen once, with around 0.35% in the top ten. Material: naive CD4+ T cells from PBMCs. Specified subset: CD45RA+ positively selected. The receptor source for this set is a man younger than 30 in good health. Some clones in this sample may be carry-over from other donors' samples.

The chain is built from TRBV6-1 and TRBJ2-1; 9 bases fit TRBD2. With 2 bases clipped from V and 8 bases from J, the junction kept 10 bases outside the gene matches. Germline CDR1 is MNHNS and CDR2 is SASEGT. This CDR3 comprises 16 residues. The CDR3 loop reads CASSERAGGLFDEQFF. The CDR3, as DNA: TGTGCCAGCAGTGAAAGGGCGGGAGGGCTCTTCGATGAGCAGTTCTTC.

In the case of this clone: This specimen includes other DNA sequences encoding the same CDR3. The rearrangement joins TRBV10-1 to TRBJ2-7; perhaps TRBD2 as D (7 bases). This CDR3 contains 13 residues. Germline V gives CDR1 WNHNN, CDR2 SYGVQD (reference sequence). Between the trimmed V and J ends, which lost 3 bases and 3 bases, there was a span of 9 bases. Written as DNA, the CDR3 is TGCGCCAGCAGTGAAGGGGGGGGCTACGAGCAGTACTTC. Its protein product is CASSEGGGYEQYF.

The chain is built from TRBV5-1 and TRBJ2-7; 8 bases are a match to TRBD2. Trimming cost V 0 bases and J 2 bases; bases outside gene matches: 4. The CDR3 is 15 amino acids. Germline lookup yields CDR1 SGHRS and CDR2 YFSETQ. The CDR3 here is CASSLVRGGAYEQYF. The CDR3 DNA sequence: TGCGCCAGCAGCTTGGTCCGGGGGGGAGCCTACGAGCAGTACTTC.

The V call is TRBV9, the J call TRBJ2-3, with TRBD2 matching 7 bases. Germline CDR1 SGDLS, CDR2 YYNGEE. The CDR3 has 16 residues. V dropped 3 bases and J dropped 6; count of bases not matched to a gene: 13. CDR3 nucleotides: TGTGCCAGCAGCGCCTCCCAGGGAGGGGAATGGGATACGCAGTATTTT. It specifies CASSASQGGEWDTQYF.

The V gene is TRBV6-5, the J gene TRBJ2-7, with D possibly being TRBD1 (6 bases). Trimming left V 6 bases short and J 1 base short, with 13 bases between. Germline-derived CDR1 and CDR2 are MNHEY and SVGAGI. CDR3 length: 14 amino acids. CDR3 DNA sequence: TGTGCCAGCAGACCGGGACATCTTTCCTACGAGCAGTACTTC. It codes for CASRPGHLSYEQYF.

This chain links TRBV4-2 with TRBJ2-5, with no clear D. Trimming left V 0 bases short and J 3 bases short, with 11 bases between. Germline V gives CDR1 LGHNA, CDR2 YNFKEQ. This CDR3 has 15 amino acids. For the CDR3, the DNA is TGTGCCAGCAGCCAAGAGCGGCTAGTTGAAGAGACCCAGTACTTC. Translating it yields CASSQERLVEETQYF.

In regard to this clone: This same CDR3 is encoded by further DNA sequences in the sample. The CDR3 nucleotides are TGCGCCAGCAGCTTGGCCGGGGGGACCGGGGCCAACGTCCTGACTTTC. It specifies CASSLAGGTGANVLTF. The chain combines TRBV5-1 with TRBJ2-6; 7 bases are a match to TRBD2. V was clipped by 0 bases and J by 4 bases; unmatched bases: 4. Germline-derived CDR1 and CDR2 are SGHRS and YFSETQ. The CDR3 covers 16 residues.

The chain uses TRBV6-4 and TRBJ2-1, with 7 bases aligning to TRBD2. The CDR3 loop spans 16 amino acids. The germline V gene has CDR1 MRHNA and CDR2 SNTAGT. V lost 4 bases and J lost 9; bases outside the gene matches: 15. The CDR3 region has the DNA TGTGCCAGCAGTGTATCACGGGCTAGCGGAGGCAGTGAGCAGTTCTTC. Translated: CASSVSRASGGSEQFF.

The chain combines TRBV4-2 with TRBJ2-1, with 8 bases identical to TRBD2. Trimming took 4 bases from V and 6 from J; bases not matched to a gene: 8. Germline loops: CDR1 LGHNA, CDR2 YNFKEQ. This CDR3 region has 15 residues. The CDR3: CASSRGGPEANEQFF. CDR3 DNA: TGTGCCAGCAGCCGCGGGGGGCCTGAAGCCAATGAGCAGTTCTTC.

This sequence joins TRBV5-1 and TRBJ2-7; 8 nucleotides align to TRBD2. V gave up 0 bases and J gave up 4 bases; unmatched junction bases: 6. The CDR3 totals 15 residues. Per the germline V gene, CDR1 is SGHRS and CDR2 is YFSETQ. CDR3 in amino acids: CASSLEGGGRYEQYF. The CDR3 nucleotides are TGCGCCAGCAGCTTGGAAGGCGGGGGGAGATACGAGCAGTACTTC.

The gene calls are TRBV18 and TRBJ2-5, with unresolved D. Germline assignment: CDR1 KGHSH and CDR2 LQKENI. The CDR3 consists of 15 residues. Trimming shortened V by 2 bases and J by 0 bases, and 10 bases separated the two germline ends. CDR3 sequence reads: CASSPFPGYQETQYF. In DNA, the CDR3 is TGTGCCAGCTCACCATTCCCGGGCTACCAAGAGACCCAGTACTTC.

Remarks on this clone: Other DNA sequences in this sample translate to the same CDR3. The chain carries TRBV28 and TRBJ2-1; TRBD2 agrees at 14 bases. CDR3 length equals 15 residues. With 4 bases clipped from V and 6 bases from J, the junction kept 2 bases outside the gene matches. Germline assignment: CDR1 MDHEN and CDR2 SYDVKM. The CDR3 spells CASSSGTSGSNEQFF. The CDR3 DNA sequence: TGTGCCAGCAGTTCCGGGACTAGCGGGAGCAATGAGCAGTTCTTC.

Points on this clone: Other nucleotide sequences in the sample specify the same CDR3. The chain joins TRBV6-1 to TRBJ2-5, with D unclear. The CDR3 is made up of 11 amino acids. In germline, CDR1 is MNHNS, CDR2 SASEGT. V was shortened by 7 bases and J by 4 bases, with 7 bases between the two germline ends. The CDR3 loop is CASTSRETQYF. The CDR3 DNA reads TGTGCCAGCACGTCACGAGAGACCCAGTACTTC.

V and J are TRBV5-4 and TRBJ2-2, with unresolved D. This CDR3 is 12 amino acids long. CDR1 is SGHNT and CDR2 is YYREEE in the germline V gene (reference sequence). V dropped 6 bases and J dropped 6 bases, with 9 bases sitting between them. For the CDR3, the DNA is TGTGCCAGCAAGAATTGGTCCGGGGAGCTGTTTTTT. Its translation is CASKNWSGELFF.

The chain employs TRBV6-5 and TRBJ2-7; 8 bases match TRBD2. Germline trimming cut 1 base from V and 4 bases from J; bases unmatched to any gene: 3. Germline loops: CDR1 MNHEY, CDR2 SVGAGI. This CDR3 spans 14 amino acids. This CDR3 reads CASSYLAGTYEQYF. CDR3 in DNA: TGTGCCAGCAGTTACTTAGCGGGAACTTACGAGCAGTACTTC.

CDR3 nucleotide sequence: TGTGCCAGCAGGCGCTCCGTAGGGTTTAACTATGGCTACACCTTC. Translated: CASRRSVGFNYGYTF. The chain recombines TRBV6-6 with TRBJ1-2, with no clear D. The V gene's germline CDR1 is MNHNY and CDR2 SVGAGI (reference sequence). Trimming stripped 6 bases from V and 1 base from J, with 15 bases between. The CDR3 is made up of 15 amino acids.

The chain links TRBV14 to TRBJ1-1; D is unresolved. The V end lost 0 bases, the J end lost 11 bases, and 16 bases lay between the germline ends. CDR1 SGHDN and CDR2 FVKESK come from the germline V gene. The CDR3 loop spans 14 amino acids. The DNA for the CDR3 is TGTGCCAGCAGCCAAGAAGTGCGGCGGCTGAACGCTTTCTTT. Amino acid sequence: CASSQEVRRLNAFF.

V and J are TRBV5-1 and TRBJ2-7, with D perhaps matching TRBD1 (6 bases). Germline V gives CDR1 SGHRS, CDR2 YFSETQ. V was clipped by 0 bases and J by 2 bases, with 12 bases between them. This CDR3 spans 15 amino acids. The CDR3 here is CASSLAGQLAYEQYF. In nucleotides, the CDR3 is TGCGCCAGCAGCTTGGCCGGACAGTTGGCCTACGAGCAGTACTTC.

About this clone: The sample has other DNA sequences that encode this CDR3 too. This chain connects TRBV5-1 to TRBJ1-5; no clear D. Trimming pared 0 bases from V and 0 bases from J, leaving 7 bases between. The germline V gene has CDR1 SGHRS and CDR2 YFSETQ. The CDR3 has 15 residues. CDR3 loop: CASSLGGYSNQPQHF. In DNA form, the CDR3 reads TGCGCCAGCAGCTTGGGAGGGTATAGCAATCAGCCCCAGCATTTT.

The genes are TRBV7-3 and TRBJ1-1; 7 positions agree with TRBD1. Trimming cost V 4 bases and J 1 base; bases outside gene matches: 3. The CDR3 consists of 14 residues. The V gene's germline CDR1 is SGHTA and CDR2 FQGTGA. The CDR3 coding sequence is TGTGCCAGCAGCTCGACAGGGAAGAACACTGAAGCTTTCTTT. It is translated as CASSSTGKNTEAFF.

The gene calls are TRBV25-1 and TRBJ1-2; no reliable D call. CDR1 and CDR2 from the germline V gene are MGHDK and SYGVNS. V was shortened by 0 bases and J by 7 bases, with 6 bases between the two germline ends. CDR3 length: 12 amino acids. The CDR3 DNA is TGTGCCAGCAGTGAATATATACTTGGCTACACCTTC. This gives the protein CASSEYILGYTF.

V usage is TRBV6-5 and J usage is TRBJ2-3; D ambiguous. Germline V gene lookup returns CDR1 MNHEY and CDR2 SVGAGI. V was cut by 3 bases and J by 2 bases, with 12 bases left in between. CDR3 length: 15 residues. CDR3 residues: CASSYSALNTDTQYF. CDR3 sequence (DNA): TGTGCCAGCAGTTATTCAGCACTTAACACAGATACGCAGTATTTT.

V is TRBV7-9 and J is TRBJ2-7; D not certain. CDR3 length: 15 residues. V was trimmed by 5 bases and J by 0 bases, leaving 14 bases between them. The germline V gene has CDR1 SEHNR and CDR2 FQNEAQ (reference sequence). The CDR3: CASSRTLTYSYEQYF. CDR3 sequence (DNA): TGTGCCAGCAGCAGGACCTTAACTTACTCCTACGAGCAGTACTTC.

The CDR3 nucleotides are TGTGCCAGCAGCCTAGGACAGGGTTTCGAGCAGTACTTC. Amino acid sequence: CASSLGQGFEQYF. This chain uses TRBV7-9 with TRBJ2-7; 8 bases map to TRBD1. V dropped 5 bases and J dropped 6; count of bases not matched to a gene: 6. The CDR3 spans 13 residues. Germline V gene data show CDR1 as SEHNR and CDR2 as FQNEAQ (reference sequence).

The gene calls are TRBV7-9 and TRBJ1-1; D uncertain. The CDR3 runs to 15 residues. Germline V CDR1 and CDR2: SEHNR, FQNEAQ (reference sequence). The V end was cut by 3 bases, the J end by 4 bases, with 15 bases between. The CDR3 coding sequence is TGTGCCAGCAGCTTTGACGGGTCCGGAGGCACTGAAGCTTTCTTT. It specifies CASSFDGSGGTEAFF.

The J gene is TRBJ2-4, the V gene TRBV5-1; the match to TRBD1 covers 9 bases. Germline V gene data show CDR1 as SGHRS and CDR2 as YFSETQ. V was pared by 4 bases and J by 7 bases, with 6 bases of the junction left unmatched. The CDR3 covers 14 residues. CDR3 nucleotide sequence: TGCGCCAGCAGCCCGGGGACAGGGTGGAACATTCAGTACTTC. Its translation: CASSPGTGWNIQYF.